This TCR beta chain was captured in a study of OX40 agonist ivuxolimab in advanced cancers. For the study at large: Patients were roughly 87% male with ages roughly 23 to 90, mean approximately 62. Eligibility rules accepted prior anti-PD-1, anti-PD-L1 or anti-CTLA-4 therapy, and 40% had some.

Per the germline V gene, CDR1 is SGDLS and CDR2 is YYNGEE. V was clipped by 4 bases and J by 4 bases; unmatched bases: 7. There are 16 residues in the CDR3. Generated by immunoSEQ multiplex PCR, the TCRdb table keeps only in-frame clones and is missing some. The table lists around 60,000 clones, over 90% of them singletons, with more than 20% in the top ten. This clone appeared a single time. Its antigen is not identified. Study-wide results and limits: Some of the nonresponding patients also showed low levels of normalized T-cell clonal expansion.

The starting material was CD4+ or CD8+ T cells sorted from blood, obtained in a trial of the OX40 agonist ivuxolimab. This clonotype was sampled from an adult with an advanced solid tumor such as melanoma, head and neck, liver or kidney cancer. The V gene is TRBV9, the J gene TRBJ2-1; 11 nucleotides agree with TRBD2. CDR3 sequence (DNA): TGTGCCAGCAGCCATACGGGGACTAGCGGTTACAATGAGCAGTTCTTC. As protein: CASSHTGTSGYNEQFF.